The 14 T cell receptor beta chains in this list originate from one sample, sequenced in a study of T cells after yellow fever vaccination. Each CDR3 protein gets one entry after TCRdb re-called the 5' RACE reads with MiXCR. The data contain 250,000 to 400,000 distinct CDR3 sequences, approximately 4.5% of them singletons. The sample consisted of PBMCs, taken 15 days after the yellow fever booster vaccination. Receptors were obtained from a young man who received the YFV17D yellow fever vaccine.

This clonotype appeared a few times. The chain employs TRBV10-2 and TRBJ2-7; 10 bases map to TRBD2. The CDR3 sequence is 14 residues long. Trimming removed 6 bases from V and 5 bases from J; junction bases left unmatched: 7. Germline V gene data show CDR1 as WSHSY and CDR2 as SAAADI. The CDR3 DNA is TGCGCCAGCAGGAGCGGGGGGGCCGTGAACGAGCAGTACGTC. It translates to CASRSGGAVNEQYV.

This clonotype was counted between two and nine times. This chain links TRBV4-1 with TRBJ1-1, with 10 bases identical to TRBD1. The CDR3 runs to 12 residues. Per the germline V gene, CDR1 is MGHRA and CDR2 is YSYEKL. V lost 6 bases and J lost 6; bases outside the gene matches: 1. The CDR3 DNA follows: TGCGCCAGCAGGGGACAGGGGCCTGAAGCTTTCTTT. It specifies CASRGQGPEAFF.

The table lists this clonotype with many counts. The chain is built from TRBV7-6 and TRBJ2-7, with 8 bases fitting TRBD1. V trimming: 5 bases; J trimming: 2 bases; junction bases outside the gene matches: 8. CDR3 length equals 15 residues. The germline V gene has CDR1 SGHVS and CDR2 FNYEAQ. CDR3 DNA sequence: TGTGCCAGCAGCAAAGGACAGGGAGATCCCTACGAGCAGTACTTC. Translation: CASSKGQGDPYEQYF.

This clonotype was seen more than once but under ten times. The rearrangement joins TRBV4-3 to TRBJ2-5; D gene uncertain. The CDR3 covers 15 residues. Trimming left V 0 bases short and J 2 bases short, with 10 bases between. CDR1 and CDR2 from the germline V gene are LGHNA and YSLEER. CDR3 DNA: TGCGCCAGCAGCCAAGATAGCAACAAACAAGAGACCCAGTACTTC. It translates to CASSQDSNKQETQYF.

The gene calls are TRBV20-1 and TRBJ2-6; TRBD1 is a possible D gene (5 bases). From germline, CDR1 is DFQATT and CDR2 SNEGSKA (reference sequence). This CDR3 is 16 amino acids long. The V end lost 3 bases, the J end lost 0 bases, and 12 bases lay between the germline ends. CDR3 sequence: CSASHTGYSGANVLTF. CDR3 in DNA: TGCAGTGCTAGTCATACAGGTTACTCTGGGGCCAACGTCCTGACTTTC.

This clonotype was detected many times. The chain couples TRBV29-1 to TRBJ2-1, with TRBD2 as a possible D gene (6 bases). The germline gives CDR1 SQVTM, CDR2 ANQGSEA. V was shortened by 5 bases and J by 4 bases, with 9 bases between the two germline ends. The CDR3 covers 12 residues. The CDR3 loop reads CSVRRGYNEQFF. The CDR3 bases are TGCAGCGTTCGGCGGGGATACAATGAGCAGTTCTTC.

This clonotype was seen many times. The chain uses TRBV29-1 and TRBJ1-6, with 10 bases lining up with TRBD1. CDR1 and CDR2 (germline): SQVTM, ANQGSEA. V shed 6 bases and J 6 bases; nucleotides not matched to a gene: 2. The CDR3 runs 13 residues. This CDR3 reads CSVWTGGNSPLHF. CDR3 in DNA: TGCAGCGTATGGACAGGGGGTAATTCACCCCTCCACTTT.

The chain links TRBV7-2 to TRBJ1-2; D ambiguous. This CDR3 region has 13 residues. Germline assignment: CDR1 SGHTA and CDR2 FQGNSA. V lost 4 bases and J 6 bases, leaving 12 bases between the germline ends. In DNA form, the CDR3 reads TGTGCCAGCAGCTCCTATCAATGGAATGGCTACACCTTC. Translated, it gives CASSSYQWNGYTF. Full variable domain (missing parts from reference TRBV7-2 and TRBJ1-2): GAGVSQSPSNKVTEKGKDVELRCDPISGHTALYWYRQSLGQGLEFLIYFQGNSAPDKSGLPSDRFSAERTGGSVSTLTIQRTQQEDSAVYLCASSSYQWNGYTFGSGTRLTVV.

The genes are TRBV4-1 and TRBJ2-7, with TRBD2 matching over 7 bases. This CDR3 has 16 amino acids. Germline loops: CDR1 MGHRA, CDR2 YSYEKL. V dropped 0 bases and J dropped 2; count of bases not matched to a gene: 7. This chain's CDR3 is CASSQDLLAAPYEQYV. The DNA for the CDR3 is TGCGCCAGCAGCCAAGATCTCCTAGCGGCGCCCTACGAGCAGTACGTC.

CDR3 sequence: CASSQRGGSGANVLTF. For the CDR3, the DNA is TGTGCCAGCAGCCAGCGGGGGGGCTCTGGGGCCAACGTCCTGACTTTC. The chain joins TRBV4-2 to TRBJ2-6; 9 bases match TRBD2. The V and J ends lost 3 bases and 0 bases, in that order; junction bases with no gene match: 0. Per the germline V gene, CDR1 is LGHNA and CDR2 is YNFKEQ. The CDR3 is 16 amino acids.

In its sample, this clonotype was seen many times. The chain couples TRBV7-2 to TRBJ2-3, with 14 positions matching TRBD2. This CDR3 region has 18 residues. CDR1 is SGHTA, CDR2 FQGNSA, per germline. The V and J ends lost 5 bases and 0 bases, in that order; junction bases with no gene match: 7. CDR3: CASSGLAGGWGSTDTQYF. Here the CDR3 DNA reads TGTGCCAGCAGCGGACTAGCGGGGGGTTGGGGAAGCACAGATACGCAGTATTTT.

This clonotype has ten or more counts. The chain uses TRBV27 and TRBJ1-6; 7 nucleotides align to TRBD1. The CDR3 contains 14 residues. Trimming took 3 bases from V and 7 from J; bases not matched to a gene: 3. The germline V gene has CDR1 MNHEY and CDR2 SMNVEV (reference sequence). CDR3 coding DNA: TGTGCCAGCAGTTTCCCGACAGGGAATTCACCCCTCCACTTT. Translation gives CASSFPTGNSPLHF.

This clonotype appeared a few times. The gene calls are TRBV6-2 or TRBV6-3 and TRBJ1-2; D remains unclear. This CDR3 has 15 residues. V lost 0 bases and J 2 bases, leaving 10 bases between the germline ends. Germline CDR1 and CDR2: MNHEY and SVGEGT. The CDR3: CASSYSYAGNYGYTF. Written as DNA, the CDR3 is TGTGCCAGCAGTTACTCGTATGCCGGAAACTATGGCTACACCTTC.

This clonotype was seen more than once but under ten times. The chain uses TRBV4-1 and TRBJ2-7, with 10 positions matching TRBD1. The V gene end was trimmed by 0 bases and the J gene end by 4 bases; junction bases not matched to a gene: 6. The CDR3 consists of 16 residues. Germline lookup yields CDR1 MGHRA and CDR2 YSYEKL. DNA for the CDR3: TGCGCCAGCAGCCAAGATTCCGGGACAGGGGCTTACGAGCAGTACTTC. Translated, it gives CASSQDSGTGAYEQYF.